One T cell receptor (beta chain) is described in this entry. Its matching antigen is unknown. J lost 3 bases, V lost 1 base, and 3 bases had no gene match. CDR1 and CDR2 (germline): SGHVS, FNYEAQ. This CDR3 is 16 amino acids long. The data belong to a study of long-term antiretroviral therapy in people with HIV. Study results and limitations: Whereas controls had wider CDR3 length ranges, HIV repertoires had narrower ones. There were no data on ART adherence, viral resistance or therapy changes, a gap that limits inferences about post-ART repertoire changes. Increased diversity was seen after ART, yet it remained lower than in transplant donor controls.

They ran version v3.0 of the immunoSEQ assay at survey level. Only in-frame clones appear in the TCRdb table, and some are missing; sequencing was by immunoSEQ multiplex PCR. There are over 25,000 clones in the sample; 90% to 97% occur only once, and approximately 2.5% lies in the top ten. This clonotype was obtained from a man aged 25-45 years with HIV. The chain recombines TRBV7-6 with TRBJ2-3, with 11 nucleotides matching TRBD2. This specimen was unsorted PBMCs, taken approximately 6.6 years after starting antiretroviral therapy. This CDR3 reads CASSLGSGGATDTQYF. CDR3 coding DNA: TGTGCCAGCAGCTTAGGTAGCGGGGGGGCAACAGATACGCAGTATTTT.